Here is one T cell receptor beta chain with its context. Its specificity is not known. This sample was taken from a study of beta chain features in type 1 diabetes. Findings and caveats of the study: Cells with high TCR expression could be over-represented when cDNA is sequenced.

This CDR3 contains 16 residues. The V and J ends lost 1 base and 2 bases, in that order; junction bases with no gene match: 5. Germline V CDR1 and CDR2: LNHNV, YYDKDF (reference sequence). The sequenced template was cDNA made from the entire isolated RNA. Sequenced by immunoSEQ multiplex PCR; TCRdb stores in-frame clones only, minus some. The sample lists roughly 330,000 clones, around 10% occurring once. The chain links TRBV15 to TRBJ2-1, with 7 bases identical to TRBD2. Input material: naive CD4+ T cells from blood. This TCR derives from a woman in her twenties or thirties in good health. The CDR3: CATSRGSGTPYNEQFF. Written as DNA, the CDR3 is TGTGCCACCAGCAGAGGCAGCGGGACTCCCTACAATGAGCAGTTCTTC.